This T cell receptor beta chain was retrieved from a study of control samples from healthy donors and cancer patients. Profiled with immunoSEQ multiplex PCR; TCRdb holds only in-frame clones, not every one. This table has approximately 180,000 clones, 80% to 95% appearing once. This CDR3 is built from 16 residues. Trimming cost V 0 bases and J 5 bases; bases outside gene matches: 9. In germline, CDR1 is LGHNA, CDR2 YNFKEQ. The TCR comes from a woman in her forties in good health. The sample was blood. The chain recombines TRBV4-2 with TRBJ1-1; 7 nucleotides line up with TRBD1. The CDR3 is CASSQETTGPGTEAFF. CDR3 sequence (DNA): TGTGCCAGCAGCCAAGAGACGACAGGGCCAGGGACTGAAGCTTTCTTT.